This passage covers 2 T cell receptor beta chains from one sample sequenced in a study of blood T cells in healthy people across ages. The authors ran a second PCR of roughly 6 to 12 cycles using a sample-barcoded 5' primer and a J-beta primer mix. TCRdb re-called the 5' RACE reads through MiXCR, storing one row per CDR3 protein. The sample includes roughly 1.5 million distinct CDR3 sequences, less than 45% of them seen just once. Source material: blood. These receptor sequences come from a woman aged 18-29 years in good health.

This chain joins TRBV7-8 and TRBJ2-7; TRBD1 is a possible D gene (6 bases). This CDR3 is built from 12 residues. Per germline, CDR1 SGHVS and CDR2 FQNEAQ. The ends were cut back, 4 bases at V and 6 bases at J, with 10 bases in the middle. The CDR3 coding sequence is TGTGCCAGCAGCTCTTCAGGGGTCGAGCAGTACTTC. Protein sequence: CASSSSGVEQYF.

This chain joins TRBV7-9 and TRBJ1-1, with no clear D. This CDR3 contains 15 residues. Trimming pared 0 bases from V and 5 bases from J, leaving 13 bases between. Germline CDR1 SEHNR, CDR2 FQNEAQ (reference sequence). The CDR3 DNA reads as TGTGCCAGCAGCTTAGCGGGGTCCGCTGTAACTGAAGCTTTCTTT. Translated, it gives CASSLAGSAVTEAFF.